These 20 T cell receptor beta chains were sequenced from one sample in a study of blood T cell repertoires in COVID-19. Measured with immunoSEQ multiplex PCR; TCRdb has only the in-frame clones, and not every one. Of approximately 100,000 clones listed, around 90% are singletons. The material sequenced was peripheral blood. These receptors were taken from a man between 70 and 80 years old with acute or convalescent COVID-19.

The J gene is TRBJ2-3, the V gene TRBV5-8, with 9 bases fitting TRBD1. The CDR3 contains 15 residues. Germline V gene data show CDR1 as SGHTS and CDR2 as YDEGEE. Trimming removed 2 bases from V and 5 bases from J; junction bases left unmatched: 6. CDR3 region: CASSFGQGPGDTQYF. The DNA for the CDR3 is TGTGCCAGCAGCTTCGGACAGGGGCCGGGAGATACGCAGTATTTT.

The CDR3 reads CASSFPDRGREAFF. CDR3 in DNA: TGTGCCAGCAGTTTCCCCGACAGGGGGCGCGAAGCTTTCTTT. The chain uses TRBV28 and TRBJ1-1; 10 bases are a match to TRBD1. Trimming took 3 bases from V and 8 from J; bases not matched to a gene: 6. Germline V gene lookup returns CDR1 MDHEN and CDR2 SYDVKM. This CDR3 has 14 amino acids.

This chain links TRBV5-4 with TRBJ1-3, with 9 bases that match TRBD1. Germline V gene sequence: CDR1 SGHNT, CDR2 YYREEE (reference sequence). The J segment lost 7 bases and the V segment lost 2 bases, leaving 7 bases of the junction unmatched. CDR3 length: 15 residues. The CDR3 loop reads CASSFAGTGLNTIYF. The CDR3 coding sequence is TGTGCCAGCAGCTTTGCCGGGACAGGGTTGAACACCATATATTTT.

This clone has a single count. The chain recombines TRBV29-1 with TRBJ1-3; the match to TRBD1 covers 7 bases. V was pared by 0 bases and J by 5 bases, with 1 base of the junction left unmatched. The CDR3 is 13 residues long. Germline CDR1 SQVTM, CDR2 ANQGSEA. The CDR3 DNA follows: TGCAGCGTTGAAGAGGGACAGAGAAACACCATATATTTT. The encoded protein is CSVEEGQRNTIYF.

CDR3 nucleotide sequence: TGTGCCAGCAGCGTAGATCTGCGAATCGGTTACAATGAGCAGTTCTTC. This encodes CASSVDLRIGYNEQFF. This chain links TRBV9 with TRBJ2-1; D call uncertain. Germline V lookup: CDR1 SGDLS, CDR2 YYNGEE. V lost 0 bases and J lost 4, with 14 bases in between. This CDR3 is built from 16 residues.

The chain joins TRBV5-1 to TRBJ1-1; no reliable D call. V was cut by 4 bases and J by 3 bases, with 16 bases left in between. Germline CDR1 SGHRS, CDR2 YFSETQ. The CDR3 spans 15 residues. The CDR3 is CASSPAGGSYTEAFF. The CDR3 nucleotides read TGCGCCAGCAGCCCCGCGGGCGGATCCTACACTGAAGCTTTCTTT.

The chain employs TRBV7-3 and TRBJ1-6, with unresolved D. The length of the CDR3 is 15 residues. Per germline, CDR1 SGHTA and CDR2 FQGTGA. V gave up 3 bases and J gave up 0 bases, with 6 bases separating them. CDR3 loop: CASSLFSSYNSPLHF. The DNA for the CDR3 is TGTGCCAGCAGCTTGTTTAGCTCCTATAATTCACCCCTCCACTTT.

The chain has TRBV11-2 and TRBJ2-5, with D possibly being TRBD1 (5 bases). The CDR3 sequence is 15 residues long. Per the germline V gene, CDR1 is SGHAT and CDR2 is FQNNGV. V was clipped by 3 bases and J by 6 bases, with 17 bases between them. CDR3 in amino acids: CASSFSARALKTQYF. The DNA of the CDR3 is TGTGCCAGCAGCTTTTCGGCCAGGGCGTTAAAGACCCAGTACTTC.

V is TRBV7-9 and J is TRBJ1-6; possibly TRBD1 for D (6 bases). From germline, CDR1 is SEHNR and CDR2 FQNEAQ (reference sequence). This CDR3 is 14 amino acids long. V lost 5 bases and J 5 bases, leaving 10 bases between the germline ends. In DNA, the CDR3 is TGTGCCAGCAGCCAGGGGACCGATAATTCACCCCTCCACTTT. Translated: CASSQGTDNSPLHF.

The chain carries TRBV12-3 or TRBV12-4 and TRBJ1-4; no clear D. CDR3 size: 12 residues. Between the trimmed V and J ends, which lost 3 bases and 8 bases, there was a span of 7 bases. The CDR3, as DNA: TGTGCCAGCAGTTTCTCGCGGGAAAAACTGTTTTTT. Translating it yields CASSFSREKLFF.

V usage is TRBV30 and J usage is TRBJ2-7; tentative D call: TRBD1 (6 bases). The CDR3 is made up of 12 amino acids. V shed 2 bases and J shed 4 bases, with 9 bases lying between them. Germline V gives CDR1 GTSNPN, CDR2 SVGIG (reference sequence). The CDR3 DNA follows: TGTGCCTGGAGTCCAACAGGGTACGAGCAGTACTTC. Encoded protein: CAWSPTGYEQYF.

The rearrangement joins TRBV6-5 to TRBJ2-7; 7 bases line up with TRBD2. J lost 3 bases, V lost 0 bases, and 8 bases had no gene match. The CDR3 length is 16 residues. The V gene's germline CDR1 is MNHEY and CDR2 SVGAGI. The CDR3: CASSYSRRTSDYEQYV. In nucleotides, the CDR3 is TGTGCCAGCAGTTACTCGAGACGTACTAGCGACTACGAGCAGTACGTC.

The chain couples TRBV4-1 to TRBJ1-2, with 9 bases fitting TRBD1. The junction had 10 bases not matched to a gene; V was cut back by 0 bases and J by 5 bases. The V gene's germline CDR1 is MGHRA and CDR2 YSYEKL. The CDR3 is made up of 17 amino acids. The CDR3 sequence is CASSQDQGQGVKYGYTF. The CDR3 bases are TGCGCCAGCAGCCAAGATCAGGGACAGGGAGTAAAGTATGGCTACACCTTC.

J is TRBJ1-6 and V is TRBV6-5, with D unclear. Trimming left V 6 bases short and J 4 bases short, with 4 bases between. The V gene's germline CDR1 is MNHEY and CDR2 SVGAGI. The CDR3 runs to 12 residues. CDR3 amino acids: CASSLYNSPLHF. CDR3 nucleotides: TGTGCCAGCAGCTTGTATAATTCACCCCTCCACTTT.

This chain connects TRBV12-3 or TRBV12-4 to TRBJ1-2; the D gene is possibly TRBD1 (5 bases). Deletions cut 3 bases from V and 8 bases from J, with 10 bases between. The CDR3 consists of 12 residues. CDR3 loop: CASSFGAGGYTF. CDR3 nucleotides: TGTGCCAGCAGTTTCGGAGCAGGGGGCTACACCTTC.

The V and J genes are TRBV9 and TRBJ2-3; TRBD2 matches at 10 bases. V lost 0 bases to trimming and J lost 5 bases; unmatched junction nucleotides: 6. This CDR3 is built from 16 residues. CDR1 is SGDLS, CDR2 YYNGEE, per germline. CDR3 DNA sequence: TGTGCCAGCAGCGTAGCTAGCGGGGGTAACCTAGATACGCAGTATTTT. Encoded protein: CASSVASGGNLDTQYF.

The chain carries TRBV2 and TRBJ1-1; the match to TRBD1 covers 7 bases. Losses at the gene ends were 6 bases for V and 3 bases for J; bases not matched to a gene: 16. From germline, CDR1 is SNHLY and CDR2 FYNNEI. The CDR3 length is 17 residues. In nucleotides, the CDR3 is TGTGCCAGCAGAGCCCCAGGGGGGTCAGGGGATCACACTGAAGCTTTCTTT. Its translation: CASRAPGGSGDHTEAFF.

The genes are TRBV10-3 and TRBJ1-2; D possibly corresponds to TRBD1 (6 bases). CDR3 length: 13 amino acids. Germline V gene sequence: CDR1 ENHRY, CDR2 SYGVKD. V lost 5 bases and J 2 bases, leaving 9 bases between the germline ends. The chain's CDR3 is CAISQTGNYGYTF. The CDR3 DNA follows: TGTGCCATCAGTCAGACAGGCAACTATGGCTACACCTTC.

The chain uses TRBV2 and TRBJ1-2; maybe TRBD1 (6 bases). V was shortened by 5 bases and J by 8 bases, with 24 bases between the two germline ends. Germline CDR1 SNHLY, CDR2 FYNNEI. This CDR3 is built from 16 residues. The chain's CDR3 is CASSNNRVPGSGGYTF. CDR3 sequence (DNA): TGTGCCAGCAGTAACAACAGGGTCCCCGGATCGGGGGGCTACACCTTC.

This clone was picked up one time. The chain links TRBV27 to TRBJ1-1; 11 bases are a match to TRBD1. The CDR3 has 16 amino acids. Germline V gene sequence: CDR1 MNHEY, CDR2 SMNVEV (reference sequence). V lost 5 bases and J lost 1; bases outside the gene matches: 6. In nucleotides, the CDR3 is TGTGCCAGCAGTCCCTGGACAGGGGGCAAGAACACTGAAGCTTTCTTT. Its translation is CASSPWTGGKNTEAFF.